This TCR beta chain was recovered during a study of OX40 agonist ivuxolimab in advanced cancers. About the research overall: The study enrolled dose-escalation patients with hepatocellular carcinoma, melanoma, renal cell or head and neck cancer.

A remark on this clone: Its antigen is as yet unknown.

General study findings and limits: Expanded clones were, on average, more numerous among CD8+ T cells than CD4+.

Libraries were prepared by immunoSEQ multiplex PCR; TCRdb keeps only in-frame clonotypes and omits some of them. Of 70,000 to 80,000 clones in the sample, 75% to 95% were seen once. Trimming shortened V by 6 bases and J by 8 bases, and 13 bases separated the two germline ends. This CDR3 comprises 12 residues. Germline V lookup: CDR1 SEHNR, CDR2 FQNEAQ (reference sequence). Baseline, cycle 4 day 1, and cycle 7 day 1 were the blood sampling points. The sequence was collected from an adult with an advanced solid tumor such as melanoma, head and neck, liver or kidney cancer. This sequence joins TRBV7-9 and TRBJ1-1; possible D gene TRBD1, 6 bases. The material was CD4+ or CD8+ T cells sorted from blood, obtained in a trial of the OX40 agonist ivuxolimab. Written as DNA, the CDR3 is TGTGCCAGCAGTTTCAACAGGGTGGAAGCTTTCTTT. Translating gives CASSFNRVEAFF.